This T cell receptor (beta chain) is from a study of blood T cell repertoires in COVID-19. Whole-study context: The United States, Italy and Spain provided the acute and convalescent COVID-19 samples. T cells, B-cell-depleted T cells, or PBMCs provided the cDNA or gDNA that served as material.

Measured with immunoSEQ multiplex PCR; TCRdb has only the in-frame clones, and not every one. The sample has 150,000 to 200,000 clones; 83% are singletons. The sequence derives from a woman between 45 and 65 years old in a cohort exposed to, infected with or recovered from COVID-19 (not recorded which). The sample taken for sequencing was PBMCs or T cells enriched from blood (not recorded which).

The CDR3 DNA follows: TGCGCCAGCAGCCAGGGTCAGCGGGGGGCCACCGGGGAGCTGTTTTTT. Its protein product is CASSQGQRGATGELFF. The V gene is TRBV4-1, the J gene TRBJ2-2, with TRBD2 matching over 9 bases. Germline trimming cut 3 bases from V and 4 bases from J; bases unmatched to any gene: 6. Germline assignment: CDR1 MGHRA and CDR2 YSYEKL. There are 16 residues in the CDR3.